This T cell receptor (beta chain) was documented in a study of cytomegalovirus exposure and HLA in healthy donors. The study, taken as a whole, reports: Across donors, sequencing depth was assumed by presence/absence analyses to be roughly uniform. In a later analysis, donors in an Asian-associated ancestry cluster reportedly had fewer N-insertions in productive TCRs than the cohort mean. Productive status was seen about 90% or about 30% of the time for most TCR beta V segments in an earlier analysis.

Germline CDR1 reads LNHDA; CDR2 reads SQIVND (reference sequence). Between the trimmed V and J ends, which lost 6 bases and 0 bases, there was a span of 6 bases. CDR3 length equals 13 residues. Turning to this clone: The antigen remains undetermined.

Primers included in the PCR were 60 Vbeta and 13 Jbeta primers. Measured with immunoSEQ multiplex PCR; TCRdb has only the in-frame clones, and not every one. The table includes around 150,000 clones, roughly four fifths detected once. V and J are TRBV19 and TRBJ1-3; no clear D gene. The sample consisted of PBMCs. The clonotype was recovered from a girl aged 2 to 9 in good health and CMV-seropositive. CDR3 in DNA: TGTGCCAGTAGGGTCAGCTCTGGAAACACCATATATTTT. Translated, it gives CASRVSSGNTIYF.